This T cell receptor beta chain originates from a study of CD8 T cells in acute hepatitis C reinfection. Study-level points and caveats: TRBV04 and TRBV06 were preferentially used in all groups, not explained by naive pool overrepresentation.

Indicated time point: naive CD8 control sorted from an acute-time-point sample. Using immunoSEQ multiplex PCR, the repertoire was profiled, and TCRdb retains in-frame clones only, with some absent. The sample has approximately 41,000 clones; approximately 87% are singletons. With regard to this clone: Its cognate antigen is unknown.

The trim removed 4 bases at V and 4 bases at J, leaving 5 bases unmatched. Germline V gene lookup returns CDR1 LNHDA and CDR2 SQIVND (reference sequence). CDR3 length: 14 residues. The V gene is TRBV19, the J gene TRBJ2-7, with TRBD1 matching 9 bases. The sequencing sample was made of naive CD8+ T cells from PBMCs. The clonotype originates from a man aged 25-45 years with chronic hepatitis C. As DNA, the CDR3 is TGTGCCAGTAGTAGAAGGACAGGGGATTACGAGCAGTACTTC. It yields the protein CASSRRTGDYEQYF.